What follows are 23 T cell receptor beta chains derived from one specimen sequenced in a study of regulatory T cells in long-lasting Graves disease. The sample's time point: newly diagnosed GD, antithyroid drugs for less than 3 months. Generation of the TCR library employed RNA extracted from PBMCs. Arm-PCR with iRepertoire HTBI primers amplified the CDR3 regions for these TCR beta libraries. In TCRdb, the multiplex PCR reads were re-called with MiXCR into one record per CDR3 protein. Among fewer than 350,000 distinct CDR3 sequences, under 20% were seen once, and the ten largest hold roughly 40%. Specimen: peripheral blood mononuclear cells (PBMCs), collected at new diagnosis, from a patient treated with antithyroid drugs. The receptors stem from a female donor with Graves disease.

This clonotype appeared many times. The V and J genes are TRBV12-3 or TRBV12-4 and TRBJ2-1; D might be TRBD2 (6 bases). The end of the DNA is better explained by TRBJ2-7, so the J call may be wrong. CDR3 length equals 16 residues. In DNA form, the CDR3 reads TGTGCCAGCAGTTTAGCGGGAGGATCCCGAGGTTACGAGCAGTACTTC. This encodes CASSLAGGSRGYEQYF.

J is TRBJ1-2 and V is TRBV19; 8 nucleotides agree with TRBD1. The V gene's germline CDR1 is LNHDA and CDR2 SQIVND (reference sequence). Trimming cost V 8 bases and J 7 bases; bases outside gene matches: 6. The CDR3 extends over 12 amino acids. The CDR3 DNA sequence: TGTGCCAGTTGGACAGGGCTGGCTGGCTACACCTTC. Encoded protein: CASWTGLAGYTF.

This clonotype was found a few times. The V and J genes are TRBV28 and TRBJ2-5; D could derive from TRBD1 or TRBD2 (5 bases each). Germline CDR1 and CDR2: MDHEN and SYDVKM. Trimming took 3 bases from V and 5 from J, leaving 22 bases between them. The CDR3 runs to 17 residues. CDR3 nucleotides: TGTGCCAGCAGTTTCCTTGGGGGTAGGGGCGCAGGGGAGACCCAGTACTTC. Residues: CASSFLGGRGAGETQYF.

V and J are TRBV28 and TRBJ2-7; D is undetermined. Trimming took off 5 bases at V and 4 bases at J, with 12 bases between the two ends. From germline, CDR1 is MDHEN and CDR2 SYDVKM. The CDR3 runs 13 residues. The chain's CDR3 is CASSSGSYYEQYF. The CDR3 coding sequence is TGTGCCAGCAGTAGTGGATCTTATTACGAGCAGTACTTC.

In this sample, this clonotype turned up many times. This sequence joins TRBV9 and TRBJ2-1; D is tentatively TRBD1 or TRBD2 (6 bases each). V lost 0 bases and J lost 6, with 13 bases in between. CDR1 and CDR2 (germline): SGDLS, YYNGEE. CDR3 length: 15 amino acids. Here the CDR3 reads CASSVGGALGNEQFF. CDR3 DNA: TGTGCCAGCAGCGTAGGGGGGGCGCTGGGCAATGAGCAGTTCTTC.

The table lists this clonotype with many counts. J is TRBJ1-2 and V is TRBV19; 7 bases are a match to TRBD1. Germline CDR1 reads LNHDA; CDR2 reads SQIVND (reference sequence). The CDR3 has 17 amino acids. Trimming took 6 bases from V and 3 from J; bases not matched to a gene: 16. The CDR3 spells CASRQITGDRVDYGYTF. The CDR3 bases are TGTGCCAGTAGACAGATCACCGGGGACAGAGTTGACTATGGCTACACCTTC.

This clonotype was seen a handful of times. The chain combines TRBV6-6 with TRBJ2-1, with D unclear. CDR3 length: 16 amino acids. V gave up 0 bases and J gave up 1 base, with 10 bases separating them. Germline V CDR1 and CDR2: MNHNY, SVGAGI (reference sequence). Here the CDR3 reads CASSYSRRESYNEQFF. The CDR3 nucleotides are TGTGCCAGCAGTTACTCGAGAAGGGAATCCTACAATGAGCAGTTCTTC.

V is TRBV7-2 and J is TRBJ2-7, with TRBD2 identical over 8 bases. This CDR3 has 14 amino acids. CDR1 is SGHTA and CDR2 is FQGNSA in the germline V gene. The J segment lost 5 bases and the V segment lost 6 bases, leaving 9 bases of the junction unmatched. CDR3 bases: TGTGCCAGCAGACCGTCGGGGGGGTCTAACGAGCAGTACTTC. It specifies CASRPSGGSNEQYF.

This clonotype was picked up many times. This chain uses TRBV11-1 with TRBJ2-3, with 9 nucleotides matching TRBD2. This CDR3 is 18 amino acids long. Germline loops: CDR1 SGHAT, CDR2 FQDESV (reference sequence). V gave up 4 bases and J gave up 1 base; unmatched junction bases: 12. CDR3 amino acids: CASSSPSAGGRRTDTQYF. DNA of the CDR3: TGTGCCAGCAGCTCCCCCTCAGCGGGAGGTCGTCGCACAGATACGCAGTATTTT.

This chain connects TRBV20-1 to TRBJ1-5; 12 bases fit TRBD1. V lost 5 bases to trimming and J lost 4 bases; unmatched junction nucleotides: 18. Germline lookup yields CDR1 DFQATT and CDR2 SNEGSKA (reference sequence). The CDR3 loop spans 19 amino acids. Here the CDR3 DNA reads TGCAGTGCTCTAGGGCCGGGACAGGGGGCCGGGTTACGAAATCAGCCCCAGCATTTT. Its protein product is CSALGPGQGAGLRNQPQHF.

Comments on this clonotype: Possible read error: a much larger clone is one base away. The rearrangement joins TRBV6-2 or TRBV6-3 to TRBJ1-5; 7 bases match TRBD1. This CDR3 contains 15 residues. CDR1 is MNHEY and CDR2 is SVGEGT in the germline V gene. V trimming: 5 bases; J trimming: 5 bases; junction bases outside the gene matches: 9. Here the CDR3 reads CASSDAGQVDQPQHF. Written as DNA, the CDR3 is TGTGCCAGCAGTGATGCAGGACAGGTAGATCAGCCCCAGCATTTT.

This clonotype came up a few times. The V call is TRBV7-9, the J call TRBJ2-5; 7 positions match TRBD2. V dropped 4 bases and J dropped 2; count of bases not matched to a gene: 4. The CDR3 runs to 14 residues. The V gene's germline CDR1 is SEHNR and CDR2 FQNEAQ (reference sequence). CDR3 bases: TGTGCCAGCAGCTCGGCTAGCGGTCAAGAGACCCAGTACTTC. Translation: CASSSASGQETQYF. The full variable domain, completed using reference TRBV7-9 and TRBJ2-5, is DTGVSQNPRHKITKRGQNVTFRCDPISEHNRLYWYRQTLGQGPEFLTYFQNEAQLEKSRLLSDRFSAERPKGSFSTLEIQRTEQGDSAMYLCASSSASGQETQYFGPGTRLLVL.

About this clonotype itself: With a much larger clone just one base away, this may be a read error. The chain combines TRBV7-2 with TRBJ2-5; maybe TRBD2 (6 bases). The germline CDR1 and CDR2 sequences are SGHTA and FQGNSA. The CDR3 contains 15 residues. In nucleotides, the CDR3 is TGTGTCAGCAGCCCAGAAGGGACTTCCCAAGAGACCCAGTACTTC. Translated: CVSSPEGTSQETQYF.

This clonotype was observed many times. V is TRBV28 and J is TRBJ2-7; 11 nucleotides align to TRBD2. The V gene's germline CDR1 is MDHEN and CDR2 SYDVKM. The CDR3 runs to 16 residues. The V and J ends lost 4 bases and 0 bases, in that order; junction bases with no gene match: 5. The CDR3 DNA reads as TGTGCCAGCAGTTCTTGGACTAGCGGGCCCTCCTACGAGCAGTACTTC. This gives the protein CASSSWTSGPSYEQYF.

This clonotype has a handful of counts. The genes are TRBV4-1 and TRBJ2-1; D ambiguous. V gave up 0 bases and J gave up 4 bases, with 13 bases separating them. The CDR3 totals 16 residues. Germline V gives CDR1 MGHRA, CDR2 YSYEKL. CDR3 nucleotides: TGCGCCAGCAGCCAAGAATCGGCTGACTGGTACAATGAGCAGTTCTTC. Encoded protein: CASSQESADWYNEQFF.

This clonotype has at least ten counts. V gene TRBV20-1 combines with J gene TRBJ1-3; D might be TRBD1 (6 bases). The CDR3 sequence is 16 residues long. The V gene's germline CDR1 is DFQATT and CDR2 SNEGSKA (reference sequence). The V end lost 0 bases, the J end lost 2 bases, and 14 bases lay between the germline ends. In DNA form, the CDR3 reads TGCAGTGCTAGAGATGGGCAGGGGTTCACTGGAAACACCATATATTTT. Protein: CSARDGQGFTGNTIYF.

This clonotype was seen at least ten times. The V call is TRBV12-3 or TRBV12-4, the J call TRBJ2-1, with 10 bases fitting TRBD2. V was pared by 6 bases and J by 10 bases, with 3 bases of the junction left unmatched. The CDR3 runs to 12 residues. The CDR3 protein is CASSWGLAEQFF. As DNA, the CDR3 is TGTGCCAGCAGCTGGGGACTAGCGGAGCAGTTCTTC.

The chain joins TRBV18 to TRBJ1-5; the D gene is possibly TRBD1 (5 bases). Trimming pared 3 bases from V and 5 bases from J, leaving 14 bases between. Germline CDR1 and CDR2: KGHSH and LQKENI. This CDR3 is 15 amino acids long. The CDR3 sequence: CASSPQGSIDQPQHF. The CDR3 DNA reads TGTGCCAGCTCACCGCAGGGTAGTATCGATCAGCCCCAGCATTTT.

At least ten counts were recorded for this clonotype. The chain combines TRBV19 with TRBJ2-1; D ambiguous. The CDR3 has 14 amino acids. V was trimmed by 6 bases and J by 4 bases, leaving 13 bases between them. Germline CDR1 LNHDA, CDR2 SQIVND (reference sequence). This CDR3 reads CASRPPGGYNEQFF. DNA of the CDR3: TGTGCCAGTAGACCACCGGGCGGATACAATGAGCAGTTCTTC. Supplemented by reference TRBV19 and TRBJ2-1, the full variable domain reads DGGITQSPKYLFRKEGQNVTLSCEQNLNHDAMYWYRQDPGQGLRLIYYSQIVNDFQKGDIAEGYSVSREKKESFPLTVTSAQKNPTAFYLCASRPPGGYNEQFFGPGTRLTVL.

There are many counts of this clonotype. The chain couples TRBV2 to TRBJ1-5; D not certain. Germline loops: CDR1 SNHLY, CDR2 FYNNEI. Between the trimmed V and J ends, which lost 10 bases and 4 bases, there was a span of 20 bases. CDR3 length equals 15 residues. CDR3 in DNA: TGTGCCACCCAAGGACCCGGAGGAAGAAATCAGCCCCAGCATTTT. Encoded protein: CATQGPGGRNQPQHF.

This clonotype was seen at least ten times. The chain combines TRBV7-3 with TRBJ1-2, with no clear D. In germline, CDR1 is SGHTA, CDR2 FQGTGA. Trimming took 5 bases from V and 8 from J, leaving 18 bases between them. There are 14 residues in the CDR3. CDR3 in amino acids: CASSTTPTNEGYTF. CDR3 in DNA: TGTGCCAGCAGCACCACCCCGACGAATGAAGGCTACACCTTC.

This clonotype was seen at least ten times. The CDR3 region is CASSQTSGRAVPDTQYF. CDR3 coding DNA: TGTGCCAGCAGCCAGACTAGCGGGAGGGCCGTTCCAGATACGCAGTATTTT. The rearrangement joins TRBV28 to TRBJ2-3, with 14 bases matching TRBD2. This CDR3 comprises 17 residues. Germline V gives CDR1 MDHEN, CDR2 SYDVKM. J lost 4 bases, V lost 6 bases, and 9 bases had no gene match.

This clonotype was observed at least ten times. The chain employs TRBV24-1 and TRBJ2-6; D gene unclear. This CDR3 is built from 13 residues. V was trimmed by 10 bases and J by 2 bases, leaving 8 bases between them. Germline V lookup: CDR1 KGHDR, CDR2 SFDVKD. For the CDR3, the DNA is TGTGCCACTAGTCGACCTGGGGCCAACGTCCTGACTTTC. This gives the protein CATSRPGANVLTF.